This TCR beta chain emerged from a study of blood T cell repertoires in COVID-19. Across the study: The analysed material was cDNA or gDNA that came from T cells, B-cell-depleted T cells, or PBMCs.

Participant age was roughly 18 to 90 years, and participants resided in around 24 US areas. Cohorts were determined from participant-reported clinical history. Authors' processing steps: Reference gene primer amplification gave estimated nucleated cell counts. Assay: immunoSEQ multiplex PCR; the TCRdb copy retains only in-frame clones and omits some. Clone size and V and J calls were adopted from that table, with D and trimming inferred from the DNA. The top ten hold 14% to 15% of the sample, which has 220,000 or so clones, 80% to 90% seen once. The source material was PBMCs or T cells enriched from blood (not recorded which). The receptor comes from a woman in her 50s with acute COVID-19.

CDR3 nucleotides: TGCAGCGTTGGGGTGCTACCCGGACAGCAGCAGGAGACCCAGTACTTC. Translation: CSVGVLPGQQQETQYF. The chain joins TRBV29-1 to TRBJ2-5; perhaps TRBD1 as D (6 bases). V was pared by 4 bases and J by 5 bases, with 23 bases between. Germline V gene sequence: CDR1 SQVTM, CDR2 ANQGSEA. CDR3 length: 16 residues.